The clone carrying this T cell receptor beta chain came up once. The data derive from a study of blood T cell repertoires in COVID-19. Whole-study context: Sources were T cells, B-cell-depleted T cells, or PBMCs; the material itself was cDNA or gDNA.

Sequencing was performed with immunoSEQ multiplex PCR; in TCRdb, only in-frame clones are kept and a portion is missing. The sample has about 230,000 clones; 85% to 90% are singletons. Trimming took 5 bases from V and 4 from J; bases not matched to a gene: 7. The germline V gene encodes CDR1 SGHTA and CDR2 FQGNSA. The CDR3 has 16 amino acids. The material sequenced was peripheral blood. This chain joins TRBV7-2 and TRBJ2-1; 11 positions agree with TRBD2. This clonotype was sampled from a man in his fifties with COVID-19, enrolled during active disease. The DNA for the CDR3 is TGTGCCAGCAGCGAAAGGGGGACTAGCGGATACAATGAGCAGTTCTTC. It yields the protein CASSERGTSGYNEQFF.